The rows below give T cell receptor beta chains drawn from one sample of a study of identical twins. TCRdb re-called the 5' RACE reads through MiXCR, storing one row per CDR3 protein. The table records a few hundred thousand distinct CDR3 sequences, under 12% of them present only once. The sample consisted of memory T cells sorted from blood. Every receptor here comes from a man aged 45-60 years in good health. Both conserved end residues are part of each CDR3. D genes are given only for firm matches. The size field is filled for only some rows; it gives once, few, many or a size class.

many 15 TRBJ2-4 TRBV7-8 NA TGTGCCAGCAGCTTAGGCCGGGACAAAAAAAACATTCAGTACTTC CASSLGRDKKNIQYF
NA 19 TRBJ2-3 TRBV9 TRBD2 TGTGCCAGCAGCGTAGCTACGGGGGGACTAGCGGGACTCACAGATACGCAGTATTTT CASSVATGGLAGLTDTQYF
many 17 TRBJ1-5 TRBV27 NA TGTGCCAGCGCACCCAGAGCGGGGCAGTCGAGCAATCAGCCCCAGCATTTT CASAPRAGQSSNQPQHF
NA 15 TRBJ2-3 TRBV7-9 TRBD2 TGTGCCAGCAGCTTCGGACTAGCGGGAAGAGATACGCAGTATTTT CASSFGLAGRDTQYF
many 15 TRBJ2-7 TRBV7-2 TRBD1 TGTGCCAGCAGCTTAAAATCACAGGGGGTCTACGAGCAGTACTTC CASSLKSQGVYEQYF
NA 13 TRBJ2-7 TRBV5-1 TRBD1 TGCGCCAGCAGTAATGCAGGGGGCTACGAGCAGTACTTC CASSNAGGYEQYF
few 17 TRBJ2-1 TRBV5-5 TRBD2 TGTGCCAGCAGCTTAGTGACTAGCGGGGGGGCCGCCAATGAGCAGTTCTTC CASSLVTSGGAANEQFF
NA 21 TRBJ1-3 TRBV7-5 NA NA CISVPEVHPGQGASSGNTIYF
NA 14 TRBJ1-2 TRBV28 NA TGTGCCAGCACCACCTCCGCACTTCTCTATGGCTACACCTTC CASTTSALLYGYTF
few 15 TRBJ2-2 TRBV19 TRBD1 TGTGCCAGTAGTACCGGACAGGGGGCAGCCGGGGAGCTGTTTTTT CASSTGQGAAGELFF
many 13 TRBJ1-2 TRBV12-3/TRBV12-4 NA TGTGCCAGCAGTTTAGACTTGAACTATGGCTACACCTTC CASSLDLNYGYTF
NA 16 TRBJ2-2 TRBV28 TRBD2 TGTGCCAGCTCTTATGGAGCGGGAGCAAACACCGGGGAGCTGTTTTTT CASSYGAGANTGELFF
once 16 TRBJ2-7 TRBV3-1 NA TGTGCCAGCAGCTCTCACGGGGGTGATAGCTCCTACGAGCAGTACTTC CASSSHGGDSSYEQYF
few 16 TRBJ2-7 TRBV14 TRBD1 TGTGCCAGCAGCCAATTCACCGGGACAGTTTTACCCGAGCAGTACTTC CASSQFTGTVLPEQYF
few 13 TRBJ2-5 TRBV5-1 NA TGCGCCAGCAGCTTTGTAGGGGAGGAGACCCAGTACTTC CASSFVGEETQYF
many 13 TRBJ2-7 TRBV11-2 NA TGTGCCAGCAGCTCGAAGTCCGCCTACGAGCAGTACTTC CASSSKSAYEQYF
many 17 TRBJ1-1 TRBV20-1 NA TGCAGTGCTAGACTATCGGGCCCCATACCGGTGAACACTGAAGCTTTCTTT CSARLSGPIPVNTEAFF
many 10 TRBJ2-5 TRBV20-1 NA TGCAGTGCTAGTTTGGAGACCCAGTACTTC CSASLETQYF
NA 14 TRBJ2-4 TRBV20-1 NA TGCAGTGCTTTTGAAGACCTAGCCAAAAACATTCAGTACTTC CSAFEDLAKNIQYF
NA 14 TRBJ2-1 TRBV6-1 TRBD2 TGTGCCAGCAAGAACTCGGGGGGTGGCAATGAGCAGTTCTTC CASKNSGGGNEQFF
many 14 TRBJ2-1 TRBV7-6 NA TGTGCCAGCAGCAATGGGGGACACTACAATGAGCAGTTCTTC CASSNGGHYNEQFF
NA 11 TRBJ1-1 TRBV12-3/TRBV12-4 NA TGTGCCAGCAGGGTGGGGCTGGAAGCTTTCTTT CASRVGLEAFF
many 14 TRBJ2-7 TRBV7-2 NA TGTGCCAGCATGGGGTCACGAACCTCCTACGAGCAGTACTTC CASMGSRTSYEQYF
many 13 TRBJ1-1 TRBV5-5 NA TGTGCCAGCAGTCAAACACCTAACACTGAAGCTTTCTTT CASSQTPNTEAFF
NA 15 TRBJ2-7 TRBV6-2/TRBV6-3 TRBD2 TGTGCCAGCAGTTACCGTCCTAGCGGGGGCTACGAGCAGTACTTC CASSYRPSGGYEQYF
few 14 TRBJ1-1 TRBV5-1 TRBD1 TGCGCCAGCAGCTCGGGCACAGGGGCGACTGAAGCTTTCTTT CASSSGTGATEAFF
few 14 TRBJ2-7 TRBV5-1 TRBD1 TGCGCCAGCACCTCCGGGCAGGGGGCCTACGAGCAGTACTTC CASTSGQGAYEQYF
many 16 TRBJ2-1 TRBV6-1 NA TGTGCCAGCACCAACCGGGACACCTACTCCTACAATGAGCAGTTCTTC CASTNRDTYSYNEQFF
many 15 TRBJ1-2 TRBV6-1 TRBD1 TGTGCCAGCAGTGAGCACGCAACAGGGGACTATGGCTACACCTTC CASSEHATGDYGYTF
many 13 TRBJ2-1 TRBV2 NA TGTGCCAGCAGTGGTGCCCCCGGAAATGAGCAGTTCTTC CASSGAPGNEQFF
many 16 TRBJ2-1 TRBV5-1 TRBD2 TGCGCCAGCAGCTTGTCGGGGGGGAGCTCCTACAATGAGCAGTTCTTC CASSLSGGSSYNEQFF
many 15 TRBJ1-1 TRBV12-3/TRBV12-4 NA TGTGCCAGCAGGCACCGGGGAGGGGTCATCACTGAAGCTTTCTTT CASRHRGGVITEAFF
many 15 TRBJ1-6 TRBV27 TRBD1 TGTGCCAGCAGTCCCGACAGGGTTCGCAATTCACCCCTCCACTTT CASSPDRVRNSPLHF
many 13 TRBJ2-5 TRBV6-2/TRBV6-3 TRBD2 TGTGCCGGGGGACTAGCGGCTGAGGAGACCCAGTACTTC CAGGLAAEETQYF
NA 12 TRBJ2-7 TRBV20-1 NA TGCAGTGCTGGCCAGCATGGGAACGAGCAGTACTTC CSAGQHGNEQYF
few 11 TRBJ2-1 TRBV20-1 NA TGCAGTGGATCCTCCTACAATGAGCAGTTCTTC CSGSSYNEQFF